Listed here are 13 T cell receptor beta chains from one sample, sequenced in a study of Graves' ophthalmopathy and Graves' hyperthyroidism. The TCR beta CDR3 regions underwent amplification from RNA transcripts. Investigators did first-round RT-PCR with HTBI primers, then second-round multiplex PCR. TCRdb reprocessed the multiplex PCR reads via MiXCR and lists one record per CDR3 protein. The sample consists of about 1.1 million distinct CDR3 sequences, about 35% of them appearing once. The sequencing sample was made of peripheral blood or thyroid tissue (not recorded which). The source of these receptors is an adult man with Graves' hyperthyroidism.

This clonotype showed up many times. The V call is TRBV7-9, the J call TRBJ2-6, with 11 nucleotides matching TRBD1. The CDR3 totals 18 residues. The junction had 7 bases not matched to a gene; V was cut back by 5 bases and J by 1 base. CDR1 and CDR2 (germline): SEHNR, FQNEAQ (reference sequence). The chain's CDR3 is CASSPGQGAGSGANVLTF. CDR3 in DNA: TGTGCCAGCAGCCCCGGACAGGGGGCTGGATCTGGGGCCAACGTCCTGACTTTC.

V and J are TRBV7-2 and TRBJ1-1; no reliable D call. Per the germline V gene, CDR1 is SGHTA and CDR2 is FQGNSA. The CDR3 is 13 amino acids. Trimming left V 10 bases short and J 0 bases short, with 12 bases between. Here the CDR3 reads CATRRTMNTEAFF. The CDR3 nucleotides read TGTGCCACCAGGCGTACCATGAACACTGAAGCTTTCTTT. The full variable domain, in which reference TRBV7-2 and TRBJ1-1 provide the parts outside the CDR3, is GAGVSQSPSNKVTEKGKDVELRCDPISGHTALYWYRQSLGQGLEFLIYFQGNSAPDKSGLPSDRFSAERTGGSVSTLTIQRTQQEDSAVYLCATRRTMNTEAFFGQGTRLTVV.

This clonotype showed up just a few times. The chain employs TRBV7-8 and TRBJ1-6; 9 bases map to TRBD1. This CDR3 is 14 amino acids long. CDR1 SGHVS and CDR2 FQNEAQ come from the germline V gene. V dropped 7 bases and J dropped 8; count of bases not matched to a gene: 6. The CDR3 DNA is TGTGCCAGCACTCCCGGGACAGGGCATTCACCCCTCCACTTT. Translation: CASTPGTGHSPLHF.

This clonotype was counted ten times or more. V gene TRBV2 combines with J gene TRBJ1-6, with D unclear. V lost 5 bases, J lost 8 bases, and 16 bases lay in between. Germline V gene data show CDR1 as SNHLY and CDR2 as FYNNEI. CDR3 length: 15 residues. In nucleotides, the CDR3 is TGTGCCAGCAGTATCGGACCTGCCGGCTATTCACCCCTCCACTTT. This codes for CASSIGPAGYSPLHF.

This clonotype was found many times. This chain connects TRBV4-1 to TRBJ1-1; no firm D call. The V end lost 1 base, the J end lost 4 bases, and 7 bases lay between the germline ends. The V gene's germline CDR1 is MGHRA and CDR2 YSYEKL. The CDR3 totals 13 residues. The CDR3 sequence is CASSQVGFTEAFF. The CDR3 region has the DNA TGCGCCAGCAGCCAAGTAGGGTTCACTGAAGCTTTCTTT.

This CDR3 reads CASSITGGSYNSPLHF. The CDR3 region has the DNA TGTGCCAGCAGCATAACAGGGGGCTCCTATAATTCACCCCTCCACTTT. V gene TRBV7-9 combines with J gene TRBJ1-6, with 8 bases aligning to TRBD1. V lost 5 bases and J lost 0; bases outside the gene matches: 3. The germline gives CDR1 SEHNR, CDR2 FQNEAQ (reference sequence). CDR3 size: 16 residues.

The rearrangement joins TRBV7-2 to TRBJ1-4; D gene unclear. Per germline, CDR1 SGHTA and CDR2 FQGNSA. The CDR3 has 14 amino acids. V dropped 2 bases and J dropped 3 bases, with 7 bases sitting between them. CDR3 loop: CASSLPGSNEKLFF. In DNA, the CDR3 is TGTGCCAGCAGCTTACCGGGATCTAATGAAAAACTGTTTTTT. Combining the CDR3 with reference TRBV7-2 and TRBJ1-4 gives the whole variable domain GAGVSQSPSNKVTEKGKDVELRCDPISGHTALYWYRQSLGQGLEFLIYFQGNSAPDKSGLPSDRFSAERTGGSVSTLTIQRTQQEDSAVYLCASSLPGSNEKLFFGSGTQLSVL.

This clonotype was seen at least ten times. This chain joins TRBV20-1 and TRBJ1-4; D not resolved. The CDR3 has 14 amino acids. Germline-derived CDR1 and CDR2 are DFQATT and SNEGSKA (reference sequence). V was cut by 3 bases and J by 6 bases, with 14 bases left in between. The CDR3 coding sequence is TGCAGTGCTAGTGACCCGAGGAAGGATGAAAAACTGTTTTTT. This encodes CSASDPRKDEKLFF.

This clonotype was recorded at least ten times. The CDR3 here is CASSLLGVREQYF. The CDR3 nucleotides read TGTGCCAGCAGCTTACTGGGCGTAAGGGAGCAGTACTTC. V gene TRBV7-8 combines with J gene TRBJ2-7; D is unresolved. CDR3 length equals 13 residues. Germline CDR1 and CDR2: SGHVS and FQNEAQ. Trimming removed 2 bases from V and 7 bases from J, with 12 bases in between.

The chain has TRBV27 and TRBJ2-2, with D perhaps matching TRBD2 (5 bases). CDR3 length: 12 amino acids. V was trimmed by 8 bases and J by 5 bases, leaving 9 bases between them. From germline, CDR1 is MNHEY and CDR2 SMNVEV (reference sequence). Written as DNA, the CDR3 is TGTGCCAGCGGAAGGAGGACCGGGGAGCTGTTTTTT. This sequence encodes CASGRRTGELFF.

This clonotype has ten or more counts. The rearrangement uses TRBV4-3 and TRBJ1-2, with TRBD1 matching over 7 bases. Trimming cost V 0 bases and J 2 bases; bases outside gene matches: 0. CDR1 is LGHNA, CDR2 YSLEER, per germline. CDR3 length: 14 residues. CDR3 nucleotide sequence: TGCGCCAGCAGCCAAGAGACAGGGAACTATGGCTACACCTTC. Amino acid sequence: CASSQETGNYGYTF.

This clonotype came up a few times. The chain carries TRBV12-3 or TRBV12-4 and TRBJ2-7; D remains ambiguous. The CDR3 is 14 residues long. The V end lost 3 bases, the J end lost 2 bases, and 11 bases lay between the germline ends. CDR3 DNA sequence: TGTGCCAGCAGTTTGAATGGGCGGACCTACGAGCAGTACTTC. The encoded protein is CASSLNGRTYEQYF.

This clonotype was detected many times. The V and J genes are TRBV5-1 and TRBJ2-7; no firm D call. Germline lookup yields CDR1 SGHRS and CDR2 YFSETQ. The length of the CDR3 is 15 residues. V lost 4 bases, J lost 4 bases, and 18 bases lay in between. CDR3 residues: CASSGPEASVYEQYF. CDR3 nucleotide sequence: TGCGCCAGCAGCGGGCCAGAGGCCTCGGTTTACGAGCAGTACTTC.